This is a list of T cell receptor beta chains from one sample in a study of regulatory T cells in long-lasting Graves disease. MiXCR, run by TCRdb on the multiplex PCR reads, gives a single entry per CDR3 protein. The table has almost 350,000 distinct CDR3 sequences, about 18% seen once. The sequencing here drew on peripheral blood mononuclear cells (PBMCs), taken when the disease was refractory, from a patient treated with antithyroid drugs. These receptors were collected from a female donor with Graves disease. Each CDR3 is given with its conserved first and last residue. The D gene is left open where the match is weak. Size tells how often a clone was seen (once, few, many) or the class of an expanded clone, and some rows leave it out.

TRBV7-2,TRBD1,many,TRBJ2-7,CASSLAGTGGYEQYF,TGTGCCAGCAGCTTAGCTGGGACAGGAGGATACGAGCAGTACTTC
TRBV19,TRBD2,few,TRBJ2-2,CATPRLAVGANTGELFF,TGTGCCACTCCAAGACTAGCGGTTGGCGCGAACACCGGGGAGCTGTTTTTT
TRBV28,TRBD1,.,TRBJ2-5,CASSTRQGGLQYF,TGTGCCAGCAGTACTCGACAGGGCGGCCTACAGTACTTC
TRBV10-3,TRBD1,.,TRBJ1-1,CAIRQGGAGTEAFF,TGTGCCATCAGACAGGGGGGCGCGGGAACTGAAGCTTTCTTT
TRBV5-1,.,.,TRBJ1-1,CASSVTDGILGITEAFF,TGCGCCAGCAGCGTCACGGACGGGATCCTCGGAATCACTGAAGCTTTCTTT
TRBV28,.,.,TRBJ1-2,CASSSPMRVAGYTF,TGTGCCAGCAGTTCCCCAATGAGGGTAGCTGGCTACACCTTC
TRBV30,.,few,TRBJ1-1,CALRRGGTEAFF,TGTGCCCTCCGCCGGGGGGGCACTGAAGCTTTCTTT
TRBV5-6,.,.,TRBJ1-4,CASSLDGTRGKLFF,TGTGCCAGCAGCTTGGACGGGACCCGAGGAAAACTGTTTTTT
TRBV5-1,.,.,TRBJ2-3,CASSVGSTDTQYF,TGCGCCAGCAGCGTCGGAAGCACAGATACGCAGTATTTT
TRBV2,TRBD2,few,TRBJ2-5,CASSERLAGSETQYF,TGTGCCAGCAGTGAACGGCTAGCGGGGTCAGAGACCCAGTACTTC
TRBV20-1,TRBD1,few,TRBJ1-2,CSARATGGNYGYTF,TGCAGTGCTAGAGCTACAGGGGGCAACTATGGCTACACCTTC
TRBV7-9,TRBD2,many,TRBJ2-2,CASSRLAGNTGELFF,TGTGCCAGCAGCCGACTAGCGGGTAACACCGGGGAGCTGTTTTTT
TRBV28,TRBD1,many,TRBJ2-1,CASSSRVRTGVYNEQFF,TGTGCCAGCAGTTCCCGTGTTAGGACAGGGGTTTACAATGAGCAGTTCTTC
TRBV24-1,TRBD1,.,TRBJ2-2,CATSDRGVGAGELFF,TGTGCCACCTCGGACAGGGGCGTAGGGGCCGGGGAGCTGTTTTTT
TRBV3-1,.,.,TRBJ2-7,CASSQVGGYEHYEQYF,TGTGCCAGCAGCCAAGTCGGTGGCTACGAACATTACGAGCAGTACTTC
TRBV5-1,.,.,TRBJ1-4,CASSLGQLRDNEKLFF,TGCGCCAGCAGCTTGGGACAGTTGAGGGATAATGAAAAACTGTTTTTT
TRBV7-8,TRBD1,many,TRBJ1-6,CASSLALGGYSPLHF,TGTGCCAGCAGCTTAGCGCTAGGGGGCTATTCACCCCTCCACTTT
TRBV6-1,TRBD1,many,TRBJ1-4,CASSGPDRGGLFF,TGTGCCAGCAGTGGGCCGGACAGGGGAGGACTGTTTTTT
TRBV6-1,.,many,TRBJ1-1,CATRGPLDTEAFF,TGTGCCACCCGGGGCCCCTTGGACACTGAAGCTTTCTTT
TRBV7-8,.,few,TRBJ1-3,CASSLELYSGNTIYF,TGTGCCAGCAGCTTAGAGCTATACTCTGGAAACACCATATATTTT
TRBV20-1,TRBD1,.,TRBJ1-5,CSAGGRGPQPQHF,TGCAGTGCGGGCGGGAGGGGGCCTCAGCCCCAGCATTTT
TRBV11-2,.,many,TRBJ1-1,CASSPPQTTNTEAFF,TGTGCCAGCAGCCCCCCCCAGACGACGAACACTGAAGCTTTCTTT
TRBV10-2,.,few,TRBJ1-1,CASSETGGREAFF,TGCGCCAGCAGTGAGACGGGGGGCAGGGAAGCTTTCTTT
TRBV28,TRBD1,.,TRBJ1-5,CASSQAGQGASQPQHF,TGTGCCAGCAGTCAAGCGGGACAGGGGGCATCCCAGCCCCAGCATTTT
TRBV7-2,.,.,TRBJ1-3,CASSTRPTENSGNTIYF,TGTGCCAGCAGCACCCGCCCGACTGAAAACTCTGGAAACACCATATATTTT
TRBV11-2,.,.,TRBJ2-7,CASSLGRGRASYEQYF,TGTGCCAGCAGCTTAGGGCGGGGCAGAGCCTCCTACGAGCAGTACTTC
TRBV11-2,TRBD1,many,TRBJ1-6,CASSSIRFGTDNSPLHF,TGTGCCAGCAGCTCCATTAGATTCGGGACAGATAATTCACCCCTCCACTTT
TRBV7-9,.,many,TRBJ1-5,CASSDGQGDQPQHF,TGTGCCAGCAGTGACGGGCAGGGCGATCAGCCCCAGCATTTT
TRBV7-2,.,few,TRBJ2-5,CASSLVAETLYF,TGTGCCAGCAGCTTAGTTGCGGAGACCCTGTACTTC
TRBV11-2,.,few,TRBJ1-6,CASSTRGWGDNSPLHF,TGTGCCAGCAGCACCCGGGGGTGGGGTGATAATTCACCCCTCCACTTT
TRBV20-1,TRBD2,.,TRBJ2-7,CNATPGGGRPYEQYF,TGCAATGCTACCCCCGGGGGGGGCAGGCCCTACGAGCAGTACTTC
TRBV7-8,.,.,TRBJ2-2,CASSLAGRGRYTGELFF,TGTGCCAGCAGCTTAGCAGGCAGGGGCCGCTATACCGGGGAGCTGTTTTTT
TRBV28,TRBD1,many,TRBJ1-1,CASSFQGALGAEAFF,TGTGCCAGCAGTTTCCAGGGGGCGCTTGGGGCTGAAGCTTTCTTT
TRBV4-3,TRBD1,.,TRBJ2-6,CASSHRTGTGANVLTF,TGCGCCAGCAGCCACCGGACAGGGACCGGGGCCAACGTCCTGACTTTC
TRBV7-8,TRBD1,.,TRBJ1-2,CASSLGTGGNNYGYTF,TGTGCCAGCAGCTTAGGAACAGGGGGGAATAACTATGGCTACACCTTC
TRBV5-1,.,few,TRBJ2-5,CASSLEWTQETQYF,TGCGCCAGCAGCTTAGAATGGACCCAAGAGACCCAGTACTTC
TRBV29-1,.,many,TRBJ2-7,CSVGDPHRAYEQYF,TGCAGCGTTGGGGACCCGCACCGCGCCTACGAGCAGTACTTC
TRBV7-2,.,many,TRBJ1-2,CASSPDRNHGYTF,TGTGCCAGCAGCCCTGACAGGAACCATGGCTACACCTTC
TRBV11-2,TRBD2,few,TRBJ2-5,CATARGGGYLETQYF,TGTGCCACCGCTCGGGGGGGGGGGTATCTTGAGACCCAGTACTTC
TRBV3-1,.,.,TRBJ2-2,CASSQGFGIRTGELFF,TGTGCCAGCAGCCAAGGTTTCGGAATACGAACCGGGGAGCTGTTTTTT
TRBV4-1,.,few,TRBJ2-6,CASSPGSVSGANVLTF,TGCGCCAGCAGCCCGGGCTCCGTATCCGGGGCCAACGTCCTGACTTTC
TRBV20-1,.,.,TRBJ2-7,CSAREQGRSYEQYF,TGCAGTGCTAGGGAGCAGGGGCGCTCCTACGAGCAGTACTTC
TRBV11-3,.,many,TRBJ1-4,CASSRFHGSNEKLFF,TGTGCCAGCAGCCGTTTTCATGGAAGCAATGAAAAACTGTTTTTT
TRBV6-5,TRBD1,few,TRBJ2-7,CASSLGNRGLSSYEQYF,TGTGCCAGCAGTTTGGGGAACAGGGGGCTTAGCTCCTACGAGCAGTACTTC
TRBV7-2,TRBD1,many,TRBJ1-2,CASSFPTGGVGYGYTF,TGTGCCAGCAGCTTCCCAACAGGGGGCGTCGGCTATGGCTACACCTTC
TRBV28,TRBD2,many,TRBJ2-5,CASSLGQRDPIETQYF,TGTGCCAGCAGTTTAGGCCAGCGGGACCCGATTGAGACCCAGTACTTC
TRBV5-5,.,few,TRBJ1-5,CASSLVAQLNQPQHF,TGTGCCAGCAGCTTGGTAGCACAACTCAATCAGCCCCAGCATTTT
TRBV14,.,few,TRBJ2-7,CASSQGLGSYEQYF,TGTGCCAGCAGCCAAGGACTCGGGTCCTACGAGCAGTACTTC
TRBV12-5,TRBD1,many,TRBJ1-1,CASGPASYDRGDWAEAFF,TGTGCTAGTGGTCCGGCCTCATATGACAGGGGAGACTGGGCTGAAGCTTTCTTT
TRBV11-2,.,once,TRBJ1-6,CASSHEPTSPLHF,TGTGCCAGCAGCCACGAGCCCACTTCACCCCTCCACTTT